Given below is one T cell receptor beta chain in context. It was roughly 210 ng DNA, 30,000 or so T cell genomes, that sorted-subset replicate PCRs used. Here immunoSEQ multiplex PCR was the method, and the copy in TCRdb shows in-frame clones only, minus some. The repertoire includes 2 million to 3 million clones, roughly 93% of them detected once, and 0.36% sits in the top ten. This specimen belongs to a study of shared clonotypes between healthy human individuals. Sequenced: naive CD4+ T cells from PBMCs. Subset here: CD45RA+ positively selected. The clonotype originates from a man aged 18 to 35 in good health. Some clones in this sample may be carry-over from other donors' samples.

CDR3 region: CASRLGEGRGELFF. The CDR3, as DNA: TGTGCCAGCAGGCTAGGGGAGGGCCGCGGGGAGCTGTTTTTT. This rearrangement joins TRBV7-8 to TRBJ2-2; 7 bases are a match to TRBD2. Germline values: CDR1 SGHVS, CDR2 FQNEAQ. V shed 6 bases, J shed 7 bases, and the junction held 8 bases outside the gene matches. This CDR3 spans 14 amino acids.